These T cell receptor beta chains were read from a single sample in a study of blood T cell repertoires in COVID-19. The data were produced by immunoSEQ multiplex PCR, yet TCRdb's version contains in-frame clones alone and is incomplete. The table includes 130,000 to 150,000 clones, around 87% detected once. Source material: peripheral blood. These receptors were obtained from a man aged 45-65 years who had recovered from COVID-19. Both conserved end residues are part of each CDR3. The D gene is left open where the match is weak. A clone size is listed for some rows: how often the clone was seen (once, few, many), or a class if it is expanded.

D	V	size	J	CDR3	DNA
NA	TRBV19	few	TRBJ1-5	CASSIWGGGQPQHF	TGTGCCAGTAGCATCTGGGGGGGAGGCCAGCCCCAGCATTTT
NA	TRBV10-3	NA	TRBJ1-1	CAISDPRRNTEAFF	TGTGCCATCAGTGATCCGAGGAGGAACACTGAAGCTTTCTTT
NA	TRBV6-2/TRBV6-3	NA	TRBJ1-1	CASSLNMNTEAFF	TGTGCCAGCAGTCTTAACATGAACACTGAAGCTTTCTTT
TRBD1	TRBV18	NA	TRBJ2-5	CASSPGQGLETQYF	TGTGCCAGCTCACCAGGACAGGGGCTGGAGACCCAGTACTTC
TRBD1	TRBV27	NA	TRBJ2-1	CASSQQGKGYNEQFF	TGTGCCAGCAGTCAACAGGGGAAGGGCTACAATGAGCAGTTCTTC
NA	TRBV7-8	NA	TRBJ2-1	CASTLVRGAYNEQFF	TGTGCCAGCACCCTCGTCCGGGGAGCCTACAATGAGCAGTTCTTC
TRBD2	TRBV7-9	NA	TRBJ2-4	CASSFGEGLHIQYF	TGTGCCAGCAGCTTTGGGGAGGGGTTACACATTCAGTACTTC
NA	TRBV7-9	NA	TRBJ2-7	CASSLGLEQYF	TGTGCCAGCAGCTTAGGGCTTGAGCAGTACTTC
NA	TRBV6-5	NA	TRBJ1-4	CASSSLQGNEKLFF	TGTGCCAGCAGTAGCCTACAGGGAAATGAAAAACTGTTTTTT
NA	TRBV20-1	NA	TRBJ1-3	CSASQVNGNTIYF	TGCAGTGCTAGTCAGGTCAATGGAAACACCATATATTTT
NA	TRBV7-2	NA	TRBJ2-1	CASSARQGGAQVLNEQFF	TGTGCCAGCAGCGCCAGACAAGGCGGGGCGCAAGTATTGAATGAGCAGTTCTTC
NA	TRBV7-2	NA	TRBJ2-3	CASKTLTDTQYF	TGTGCCAGCAAGACTCTCACAGATACGCAGTATTTT
NA	TRBV7-8	NA	TRBJ2-1	CASSLPTGQGSSYNEQFF	TGTGCCAGCAGCTTACCTACCGGGCAGGGGAGCTCCTACAATGAGCAGTTCTTC
TRBD2	TRBV9	NA	TRBJ2-3	CASSVRAAGGRGTDTQYF	TGTGCCAGCAGCGTCCGAGCAGCGGGGGGGCGTGGCACAGATACGCAGTATTTT
TRBD1	TRBV24-1	once	TRBJ1-5	CATSELQGSGNQPQHF	TGTGCCACCAGTGAGTTACAGGGGTCCGGGAATCAGCCCCAGCATTTT
TRBD1	TRBV19	few	TRBJ1-5	CASRTQGAQPQHF	TGTGCCAGTAGGACACAGGGGGCTCAGCCCCAGCATTTT
NA	TRBV12-3/TRBV12-4	NA	TRBJ1-2	CASSLPSAYGYTF	TGTGCCAGCAGTTTACCCAGTGCCTATGGCTACACCTTC
TRBD1	TRBV2	NA	TRBJ1-1	CASSEWVRGDTEAFF	TGTGCCAGCAGTGAATGGGTCAGGGGGGATACTGAAGCTTTCTTT
NA	TRBV28	once	TRBJ1-2	CASSLYARNYGYTF	TGTGCCAGCAGTTTATACGCCAGAAACTATGGCTACACCTTC
TRBD1	TRBV6-2/TRBV6-3	once	TRBJ2-7	CASSFHTGTGGYEQYF	TGTGCCAGCAGTTTCCATACCGGGACAGGGGGTTACGAGCAGTACTTC
TRBD1	TRBV6-1	NA	TRBJ2-7	CASSELGTGIHEQYF	TGTGCCAGCAGTGAATTAGGGACAGGGATCCACGAGCAGTACTTC
NA	TRBV29-1	few	TRBJ2-2	CSVEDGGNTGELFF	TGCAGCGTTGAAGATGGCGGTAACACCGGGGAGCTGTTTTTT
NA	TRBV7-2	NA	TRBJ2-3	CASSLVGGWGGSDTQYF	TGTGCCAGCAGCCTAGTAGGGGGTTGGGGGGGCAGCGATACGCAGTATTTT
TRBD1	TRBV18	NA	TRBJ1-2	CASSPPRDSYGYTF	TGTGCCAGCTCACCGCCTCGGGACAGCTATGGCTACACCTTC
TRBD2	TRBV2	NA	TRBJ2-5	CASSEGTSGGQETQYF	TGTGCCAGCAGTGAAGGTACTAGCGGGGGCCAAGAGACCCAGTACTTC
NA	TRBV14	once	TRBJ2-7	CASSQAVRGGQYF	TGTGCCAGCAGCCAAGCGGTCAGAGGTGGGCAGTACTTC
NA	TRBV20-1	NA	TRBJ1-2	CSASRTEGNYGYTF	TGCAGTGCAAGTAGGACAGAGGGGAACTATGGCTACACCTTC
NA	TRBV12-3/TRBV12-4	NA	TRBJ2-5	CASSFSGETQYF	TGTGCCAGCAGTTTTTCGGGGGAGACCCAGTACTTC
NA	TRBV6-1	few	TRBJ2-3	CASSGSGAPTRTDTQYF	TGTGCCAGCAGTGGGTCAGGGGCCCCGACTCGCACAGATACGCAGTATTTT
TRBD1	TRBV6-6	NA	TRBJ1-1	CASSLGQGVEAFF	TGTGCCAGCAGTCTGGGACAGGGGGTTGAAGCTTTCTTT
NA	TRBV5-1	NA	TRBJ1-2	CASSLQGDYGYTF	TGCGCCAGCAGCTTGCAGGGCGACTATGGCTACACCTTC
NA	TRBV25-1	NA	TRBJ1-4	CASSESPTGRREKLFF	TGTGCCAGCAGTGAATCCCCAACAGGGCGCCGTGAAAAACTGTTTTTT
NA	TRBV11-2	NA	TRBJ2-1	CASSFPPLARVFSYNEQFF	TGTGCCAGCAGCTTCCCCCCGCTAGCGCGGGTTTTCTCCTACAATGAGCAGTTCTTC
NA	TRBV4-1	NA	TRBJ2-1	CASSREGQVYNEQFF	TGCGCCAGCAGCCGAGAGGGGCAGGTCTACAATGAGCAGTTCTTC
NA	TRBV23-1	NA	TRBJ1-5	CASSQSVDDRRNQPQHF	TGCGCCAGCAGTCAATCGGTCGATGACAGGCGCAATCAGCCCCAGCATTTT
NA	TRBV5-1	NA	TRBJ2-2	CASSYRVGELFF	TGCGCCAGCAGCTACAGGGTCGGGGAGCTGTTTTTT